This TCR beta chain was documented in a study of blood T cell repertoires in COVID-19. Study at large: Collection of acute and convalescent COVID-19 samples took place in the United States, Italy and Spain.

The V and J ends lost 4 bases and 6 bases respectively, with 12 bases between them. This CDR3 has 13 amino acids. The germline CDR1 and CDR2 sequences are KGHSH and LQKENI. Per the authors' pipeline: By means of reference gene primer amplification, nucleated cell counts were estimated. TCRdb's copy holds only in-frame clones and misses some; the assay was immunoSEQ multiplex PCR. V, J and clone size reflect that table, while D and trimming were determined from the DNA. The table includes some 200,000 clones, around four fifths detected once. This chain connects TRBV18 to TRBJ1-2, with a possible D match to TRBD1 (5 bases). The TCR sequence derives from a woman in her sixties or seventies who had recovered from COVID-19. Sequencing was performed on peripheral blood. The CDR3 here is CASSLQDTHGYTF. CDR3 bases: TGTGCCAGCTCACTACAGGATACGCATGGCTACACCTTC.